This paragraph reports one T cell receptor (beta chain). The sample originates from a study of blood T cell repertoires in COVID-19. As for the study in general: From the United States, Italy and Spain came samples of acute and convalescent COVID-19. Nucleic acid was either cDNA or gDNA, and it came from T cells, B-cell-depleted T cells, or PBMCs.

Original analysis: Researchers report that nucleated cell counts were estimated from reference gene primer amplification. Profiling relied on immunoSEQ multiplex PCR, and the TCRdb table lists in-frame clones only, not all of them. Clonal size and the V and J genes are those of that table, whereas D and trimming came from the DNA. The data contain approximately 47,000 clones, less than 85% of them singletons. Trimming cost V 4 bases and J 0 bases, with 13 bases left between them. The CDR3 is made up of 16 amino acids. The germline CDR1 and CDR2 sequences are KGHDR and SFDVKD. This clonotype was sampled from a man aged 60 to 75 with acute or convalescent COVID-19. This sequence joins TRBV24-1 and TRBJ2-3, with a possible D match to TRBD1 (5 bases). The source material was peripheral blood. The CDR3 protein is CATSEDDRDSTDTQYF. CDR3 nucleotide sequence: TGTGCCACCAGTGAGGACGACAGAGACAGCACAGATACGCAGTATTTT.